Sequencing of this T cell receptor beta chain was carried out in a study of control samples from healthy donors and cancer patients. V lost 0 bases to trimming and J lost 0 bases, with 7 bases between them. Per germline, CDR1 SEHNR and CDR2 FQNEAQ (reference sequence). CDR3 length equals 15 residues. TCRdb's copy holds only in-frame clones and misses some; the assay was immunoSEQ multiplex PCR. Among some 150,000 clones listed, less than 95% were seen once. The chain joins TRBV7-9 to TRBJ2-3; D is unclear. Sample: PBMCs. This receptor was obtained from a man aged 55-75 years with colorectal cancer. This chain's CDR3 is CASSLAGPSTDTQYF. In DNA form, the CDR3 reads TGTGCCAGCAGCTTAGCGGGCCCTAGCACAGATACGCAGTATTTT.